Below are 13 T cell receptor beta chains sequenced from a single sample in a study of early T cells in non-severe SARS-CoV-2 infection. One entry per CDR3 protein, called by TCRdb with MiXCR from the 5' RACE reads. The table shows about 48,000 distinct CDR3 sequences, with approximately 9.8% occurring only once. Input material: whole blood. These TCRs come from an adult who was a healthcare worker with PCR-confirmed SARS-CoV-2 infection or an uninfected control (not recorded which).

This clonotype appeared a few times. The gene calls are TRBV6-1 and TRBJ1-1, with a weak D call TRBD1 (5 bases). The V and J ends lost 0 bases and 7 bases respectively, with 12 bases between them. CDR1 MNHNS and CDR2 SASEGT come from the germline V gene. CDR3 length equals 14 residues. CDR3 in amino acids: CASSEAPGVGEAFF. Here the CDR3 DNA reads TGTGCCAGCAGTGAAGCGCCGGGGGTTGGTGAAGCTTTCTTT.

At least ten counts were recorded for this clonotype. The chain recombines TRBV29-1 with TRBJ2-1, with 8 bases identical to TRBD2. V trimming: 2 bases; J trimming: 6 bases; junction bases outside the gene matches: 6. This CDR3 has 14 amino acids. Germline-derived CDR1 and CDR2 are SQVTM and ANQGSEA. The DNA of the CDR3 is TGCAGCGTTGAAATCGGGAGGGCCGGCAATGAGCAGTTCTTC. Translated: CSVEIGRAGNEQFF.

This clonotype was recorded at least ten times. The DNA of the CDR3 is TGTGCCAGCAGAAGGGACAGAGGAAACATTCAGTACTTC. Protein product: CASRRDRGNIQYF. The rearrangement uses TRBV6-5 and TRBJ2-4; 7 bases are shared with TRBD1. CDR1 is MNHEY and CDR2 is SVGAGI in the germline V gene. This CDR3 region has 13 residues. V was clipped by 6 bases and J by 6 bases; unmatched bases: 5.

The genes are TRBV6-4 and TRBJ2-2; weak D call: TRBD2 (6 bases). The V end was cut by 3 bases, the J end by 5 bases, with 13 bases between. This CDR3 has 15 amino acids. Germline V lookup: CDR1 MRHNA, CDR2 SNTAGT. The CDR3 protein is CASSEDGSGTGELFF. DNA of the CDR3: TGTGCCAGCAGTGAGGACGGGAGTGGGACCGGGGAGCTGTTTTTT.

This clonotype was seen repeatedly, ten times or more. The genes are TRBV5-4 and TRBJ2-1, with 11 positions matching TRBD1. Trimming at V came to 3 bases and at J to 9 bases, leaving 17 bases not matched to a gene. The CDR3 runs 18 residues. Germline assignment: CDR1 SGHNT and CDR2 YYREEE (reference sequence). The CDR3 DNA reads as TGTGCCAGCAGCTCAGCGGACAGGGGGCGCGGGCCGGCCACTGAGCAGTTCTTC. Protein product: CASSSADRGRGPATEQFF. Combining the CDR3 with reference TRBV5-4 and TRBJ2-1 gives the whole variable domain ETGVTQSPTHLIKTRGQQVTLRCSSQSGHNTVSWYQQALGQGPQFIFQYYREEENGRGNFPPRFSGLQFPNYSSELNVNALELDDSALYLCASSSADRGRGPATEQFFGPGTRLTVL.

This clonotype appeared a few times. The V call is TRBV20-1, the J call TRBJ1-1, with 10 nucleotides matching TRBD1. Per the germline V gene, CDR1 is DFQATT and CDR2 is SNEGSKA (reference sequence). V was pared by 7 bases and J by 5 bases, with 7 bases of the junction left unmatched. The CDR3 runs to 13 residues. CDR3 in amino acids: CSVGGQGHTEAFF. Written as DNA, the CDR3 is TGCAGTGTTGGGGGACAGGGGCATACTGAAGCTTTCTTT.

This clonotype was detected ten times or more. The V gene is TRBV2, the J gene TRBJ2-6; D is possibly TRBD1 (6 bases). The CDR3 sequence is 17 residues long. V was pared by 7 bases and J by 3 bases, with 19 bases between. Germline V gene data show CDR1 as SNHLY and CDR2 as FYNNEI. DNA for the CDR3: TGTGCCAGCATCCGGCAGGGGAAGTCATTTGGGGCCAACGTCCTGACTTTC. It yields the protein CASIRQGKSFGANVLTF.

The chain recombines TRBV7-6 with TRBJ1-5; 7 positions agree with TRBD1. There are 13 residues in the CDR3. J was trimmed by 6 bases and V by 1 base; bases with no gene match: 0. The germline V gene has CDR1 SGHVS and CDR2 FNYEAQ. The CDR3 region is CASSLDRGQPQHF. DNA for the CDR3: TGTGCCAGCAGCTTAGACAGGGGTCAGCCCCAGCATTTT.

This rearrangement joins TRBV20-1 to TRBJ2-7; 9 bases match TRBD2. V shed 5 bases and J 4 bases; nucleotides not matched to a gene: 9. Germline V lookup: CDR1 DFQATT, CDR2 SNEGSKA (reference sequence). The CDR3 covers 14 residues. As DNA, the CDR3 is TGCAGTGCTGATGCGGGAGGGGACGGATACGAGCAGTACTTC. Translating gives CSADAGGDGYEQYF.

Details on this clonotype: This clone may be a read error of a much larger clone one base away. The chain has TRBV28 and TRBJ2-2, with TRBD2 as a possible D gene (6 bases). Germline V CDR1 and CDR2: MDHEN, SYDVKM. CDR3 size: 16 residues. CDR3 in amino acids: CASSPQAGLNTGELLF. The CDR3 DNA reads as TGTGCCAGCAGTCCCCAAGCGGGTTTGAACACCGGGGAGCTGCTTTTT.

In its sample, this clonotype is medium-sized. The J gene is TRBJ1-1, the V gene TRBV16, with TRBD1 as a possible D gene (5 bases). V lost 0 bases to trimming and J lost 5 bases, with 7 bases between them. The CDR3 extends over 13 amino acids. Germline loops: CDR1 KGHSY, CDR2 FQNENV. CDR3 in amino acids: CASSQSGGTEAFF. The CDR3 coding sequence is TGTGCCAGCAGCCAATCCGGGGGGACTGAAGCTTTCTTT.

This clonotype was seen ten or more times. The chain couples TRBV6-5 to TRBJ2-7, with 10 bases that match TRBD1. Trimming took 5 bases from V and 5 from J; bases not matched to a gene: 6. Germline V lookup: CDR1 MNHEY, CDR2 SVGAGI. The CDR3 is 14 amino acids. In DNA, the CDR3 is TGTGCCAGCAGTCGGACAGGGGGAAGGAACGAGCAGTACTTC. It is translated as CASSRTGGRNEQYF.

This clonotype was found many times. The rearrangement joins TRBV20-1 to TRBJ2-7, with 7 bases matching TRBD1. The CDR3 loop spans 13 amino acids. V lost 6 bases to trimming and J lost 1 base; unmatched junction nucleotides: 6. CDR1 is DFQATT, CDR2 SNEGSKA, per germline (reference sequence). In DNA, the CDR3 is TGCAGTGCAAAAGACAGGGCATCCTACGAGCAGTACTTC. Protein: CSAKDRASYEQYF.